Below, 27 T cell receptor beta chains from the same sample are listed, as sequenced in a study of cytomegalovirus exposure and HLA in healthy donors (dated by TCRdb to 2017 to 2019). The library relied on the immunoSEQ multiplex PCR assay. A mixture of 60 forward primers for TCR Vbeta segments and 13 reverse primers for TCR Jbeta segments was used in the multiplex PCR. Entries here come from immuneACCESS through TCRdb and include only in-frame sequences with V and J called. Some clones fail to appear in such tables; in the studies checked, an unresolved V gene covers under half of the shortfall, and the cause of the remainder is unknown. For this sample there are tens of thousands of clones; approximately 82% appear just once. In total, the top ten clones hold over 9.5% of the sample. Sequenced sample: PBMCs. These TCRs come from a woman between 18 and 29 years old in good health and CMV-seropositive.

The CDR3 protein is CASSAGTSGDTDTQYF. DNA for the CDR3: TGTGCCAGCAGCGCCGGGACTAGCGGAGACACAGATACGCAGTATTTT. The gene calls are TRBV28 and TRBJ2-3, with 11 bases that match TRBD2. CDR1 is MDHEN and CDR2 is SYDVKM in the germline V gene. This CDR3 has 16 residues. Germline trimming cut 6 bases from V and 2 bases from J; bases unmatched to any gene: 7.

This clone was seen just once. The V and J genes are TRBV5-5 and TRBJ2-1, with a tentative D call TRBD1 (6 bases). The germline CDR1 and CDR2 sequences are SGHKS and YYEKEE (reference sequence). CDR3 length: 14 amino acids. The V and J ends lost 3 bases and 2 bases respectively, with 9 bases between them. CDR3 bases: TGTGCCAGCAGCTCGACAGGACCCTACAATGAGCAGTTCTTC. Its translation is CASSSTGPYNEQFF.

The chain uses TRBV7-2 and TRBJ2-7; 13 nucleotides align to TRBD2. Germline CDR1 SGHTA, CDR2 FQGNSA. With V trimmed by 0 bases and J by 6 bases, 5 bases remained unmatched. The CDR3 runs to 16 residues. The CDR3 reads CASSLAGTSGESEQYF. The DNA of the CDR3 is TGTGCCAGCAGCTTAGCCGGGACTAGCGGGGAGAGCGAGCAGTACTTC.

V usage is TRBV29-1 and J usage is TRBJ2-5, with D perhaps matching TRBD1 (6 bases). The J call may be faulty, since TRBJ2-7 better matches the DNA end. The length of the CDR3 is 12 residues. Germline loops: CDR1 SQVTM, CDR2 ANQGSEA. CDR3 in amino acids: CSVDAGAYEQYF. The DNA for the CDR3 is TGCAGCGTGGACGCAGGGGCATACGAGCAGTACTTC.

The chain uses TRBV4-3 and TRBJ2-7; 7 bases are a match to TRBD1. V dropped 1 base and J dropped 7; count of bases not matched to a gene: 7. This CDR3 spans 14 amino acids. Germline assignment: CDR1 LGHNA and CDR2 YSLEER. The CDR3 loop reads CASSQGGGRDEQYF. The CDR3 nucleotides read TGCGCCAGCAGCCAAGGAGGGGGCCGGGATGAGCAGTACTTC.

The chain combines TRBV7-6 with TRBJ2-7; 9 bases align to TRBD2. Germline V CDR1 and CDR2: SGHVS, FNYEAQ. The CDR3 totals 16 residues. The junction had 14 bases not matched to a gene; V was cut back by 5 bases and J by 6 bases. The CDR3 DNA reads TGTGCCAGCAGCCCTCTAAGTGCGGGGGGGCCGGGCGAGCAGTACTTC. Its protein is CASSPLSAGGPGEQYF.

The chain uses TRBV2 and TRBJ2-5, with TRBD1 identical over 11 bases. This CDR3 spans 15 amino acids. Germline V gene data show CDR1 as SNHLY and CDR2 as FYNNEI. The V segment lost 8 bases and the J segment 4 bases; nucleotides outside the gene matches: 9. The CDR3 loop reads CASPSDRGRRETQYF. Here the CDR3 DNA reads TGTGCCAGCCCCTCGGACAGGGGGCGGAGAGAGACCCAGTACTTC.

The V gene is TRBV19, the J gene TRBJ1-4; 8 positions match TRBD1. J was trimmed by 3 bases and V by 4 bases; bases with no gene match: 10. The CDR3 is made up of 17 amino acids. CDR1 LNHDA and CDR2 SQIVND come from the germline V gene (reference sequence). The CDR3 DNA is TGTGCCAGTAGTACGTGGACAGGGAGGTTGGCTAATGAAAAACTGTTTTTT. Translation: CASSTWTGRLANEKLFF.

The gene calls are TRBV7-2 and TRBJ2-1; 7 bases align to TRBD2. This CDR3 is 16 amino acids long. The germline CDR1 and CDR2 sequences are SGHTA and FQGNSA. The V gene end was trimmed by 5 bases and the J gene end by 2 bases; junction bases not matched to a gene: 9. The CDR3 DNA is TGTGCCAGCAGCCAGCGAGCGGGGAGCCCCTACAATGAGCAGTTCTTC. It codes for CASSQRAGSPYNEQFF.

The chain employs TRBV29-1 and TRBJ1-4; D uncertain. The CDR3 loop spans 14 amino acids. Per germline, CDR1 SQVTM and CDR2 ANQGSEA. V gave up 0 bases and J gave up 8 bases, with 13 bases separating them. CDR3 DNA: TGCAGCGTTGAAGAGCCGGCTCGGAGGGAAAAACTGTTTTTT. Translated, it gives CSVEEPARREKLFF.

CDR3 residues: CASSFGKNTQYF. Written as DNA, the CDR3 is TGTGCCAGCAGTTTCGGGAAGAATACGCAGTATTTT. The rearrangement uses TRBV6-5 and TRBJ2-3; weak D call: TRBD2 (5 bases). Trimming left V 4 bases short and J 7 bases short, with 9 bases between. The germline V gene has CDR1 MNHEY and CDR2 SVGAGI. CDR3 length equals 12 residues.

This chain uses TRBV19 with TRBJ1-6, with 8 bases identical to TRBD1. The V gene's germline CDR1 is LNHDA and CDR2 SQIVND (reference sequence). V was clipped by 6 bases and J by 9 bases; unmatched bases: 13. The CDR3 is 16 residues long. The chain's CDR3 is CASSIFGQGAFSPLHF. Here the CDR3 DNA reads TGTGCCAGTAGCATCTTTGGCCAGGGGGCTTTTTCACCCCTCCACTTT.

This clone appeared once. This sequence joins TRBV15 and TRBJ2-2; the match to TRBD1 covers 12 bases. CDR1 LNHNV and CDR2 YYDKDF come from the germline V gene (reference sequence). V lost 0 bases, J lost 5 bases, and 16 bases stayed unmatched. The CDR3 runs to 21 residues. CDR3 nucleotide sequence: TGTGCCACCAGCAGAGATTTGCAGTTTGGGACAGGGGGCGCTCGGACCGGGGAGCTGTTTTTT. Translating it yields CATSRDLQFGTGGARTGELFF.

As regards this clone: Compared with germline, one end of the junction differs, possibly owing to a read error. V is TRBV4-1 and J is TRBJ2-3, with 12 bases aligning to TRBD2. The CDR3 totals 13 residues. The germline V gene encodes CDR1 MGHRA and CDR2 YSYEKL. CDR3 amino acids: CARLGLAGGRLDF. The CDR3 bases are TGCGCCCGGTTGGGTCTAGCGGGAGGGCGACTGGATTTT.

The CDR3 DNA reads TGTGCCAGCAGCTTGGAGGACAGGGGTAGTTCACCCCTCCACTTT. Translation: CASSLEDRGSSPLHF. The chain uses TRBV5-8 and TRBJ1-6; 9 bases are shared with TRBD1. The CDR3 extends over 15 amino acids. CDR1 and CDR2 (germline): SGHTS, YDEGEE. V gave up 0 bases and J gave up 9 bases; unmatched junction bases: 4.

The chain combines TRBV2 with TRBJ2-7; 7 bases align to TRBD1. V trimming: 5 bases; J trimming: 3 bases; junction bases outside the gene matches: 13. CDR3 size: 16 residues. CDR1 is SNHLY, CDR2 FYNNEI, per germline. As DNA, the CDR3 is TGTGCCAGCAGTACCCCCCAAGGGGGCGTAAACTACGAGCAGTACTTC. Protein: CASSTPQGGVNYEQYF. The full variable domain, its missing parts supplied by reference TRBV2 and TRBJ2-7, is EPEVTQTPSHQVTQMGQEVILRCVPISNHLYFYWYRQILGQKVEFLVSFYNNEISEKSEIFDDQFSVERPDGSNFTLKIRSTKLEDSAMYFCASSTPQGGVNYEQYFGPGTRLTVT.

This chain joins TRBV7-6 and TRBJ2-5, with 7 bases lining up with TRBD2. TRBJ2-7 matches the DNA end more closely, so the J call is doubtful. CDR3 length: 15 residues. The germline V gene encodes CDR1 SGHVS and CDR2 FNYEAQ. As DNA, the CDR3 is TGTGCCAGCAGCCCGTTTGAGCGGGACTCCTACGAGCAGTACTTC. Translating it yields CASSPFERDSYEQYF.

This CDR3 is CASSFIAYEQYF. DNA for the CDR3: TGTGCCAGCAGTTTTATAGCCTACGAGCAGTACTTC. V usage is TRBV6-6 and J usage is TRBJ2-7; D not certain. Between the trimmed V and J ends, which lost 4 bases and 2 bases, there was a span of 6 bases. This CDR3 spans 12 amino acids. The V gene's germline CDR1 is MNHNY and CDR2 SVGAGI (reference sequence).

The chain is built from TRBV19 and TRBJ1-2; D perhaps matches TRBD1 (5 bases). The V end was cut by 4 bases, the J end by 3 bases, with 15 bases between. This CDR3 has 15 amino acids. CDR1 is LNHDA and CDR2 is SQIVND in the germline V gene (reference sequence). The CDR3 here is CASSTDGTRDYGYTF. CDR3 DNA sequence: TGTGCCAGTAGTACCGACGGGACTCGGGACTATGGCTACACCTTC.

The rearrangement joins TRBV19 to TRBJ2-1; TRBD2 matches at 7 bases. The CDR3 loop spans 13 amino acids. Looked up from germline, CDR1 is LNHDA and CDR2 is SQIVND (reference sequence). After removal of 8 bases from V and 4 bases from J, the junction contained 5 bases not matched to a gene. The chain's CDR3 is CASASGIYNEQFF. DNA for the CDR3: TGTGCCAGTGCTAGCGGAATTTACAATGAGCAGTTCTTC.

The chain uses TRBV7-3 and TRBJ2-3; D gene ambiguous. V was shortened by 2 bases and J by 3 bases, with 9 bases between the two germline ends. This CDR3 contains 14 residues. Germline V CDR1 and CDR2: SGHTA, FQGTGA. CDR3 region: CASSLGPSTDTQYF. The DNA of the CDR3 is TGTGCCAGCAGCTTAGGTCCTAGTACAGATACGCAGTATTTT. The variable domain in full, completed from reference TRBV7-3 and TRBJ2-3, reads GAGVSQTPSNKVTEKGKYVELRCDPISGHTALYWYRQSLGQGPEFLIYFQGTGAADDSGLPNDRFFAVRPEGSVSTLKIQRTERGDSAVYLCASSLGPSTDTQYFGPGTRLTVL.

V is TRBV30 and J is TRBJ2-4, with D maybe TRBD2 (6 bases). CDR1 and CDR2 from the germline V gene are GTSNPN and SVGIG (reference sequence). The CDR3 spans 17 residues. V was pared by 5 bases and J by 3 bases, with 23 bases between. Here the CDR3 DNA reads TGTGCCTGGCGGGAGAGTTCGGAGTCGGAGGACAAAAACATTCAGTACTTC. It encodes CAWRESSESEDKNIQYF. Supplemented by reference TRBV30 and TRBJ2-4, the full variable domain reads SQTIHQWPATLVQPVGSPLSLECTVEGTSNPNLYWYRQAAGRGLQLLFYSVGIGQISSEVPQNLSASRPQDRQFILSSKKLLLSDSGFYLCAWRESSESEDKNIQYFGAGTRLSVL.

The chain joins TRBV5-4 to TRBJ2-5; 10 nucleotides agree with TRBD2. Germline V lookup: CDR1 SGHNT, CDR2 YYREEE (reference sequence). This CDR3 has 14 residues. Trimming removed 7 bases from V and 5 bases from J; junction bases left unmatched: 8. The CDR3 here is CASRTSGRQETQYF. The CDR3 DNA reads TGTGCCAGCCGGACTAGCGGACGCCAGGAGACCCAGTACTTC.

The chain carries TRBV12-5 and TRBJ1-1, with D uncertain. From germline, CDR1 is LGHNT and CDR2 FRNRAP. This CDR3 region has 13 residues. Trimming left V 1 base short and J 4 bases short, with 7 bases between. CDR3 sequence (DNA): TGTGCTAGTGGTTTGGGGAGTCGCACTGAAGCTTTCTTT. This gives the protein CASGLGSRTEAFF.

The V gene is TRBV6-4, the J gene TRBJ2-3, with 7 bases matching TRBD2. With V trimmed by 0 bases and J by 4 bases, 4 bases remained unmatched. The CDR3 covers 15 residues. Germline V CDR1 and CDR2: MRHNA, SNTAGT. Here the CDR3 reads CASSDSGGGSDTQYF. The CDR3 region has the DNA TGTGCCAGCAGTGACTCGGGCGGGGGTTCAGATACGCAGTATTTT.

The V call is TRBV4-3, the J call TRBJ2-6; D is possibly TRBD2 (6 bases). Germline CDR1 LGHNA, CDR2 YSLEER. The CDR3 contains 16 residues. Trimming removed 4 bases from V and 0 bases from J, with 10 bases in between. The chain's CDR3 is CASSPHGGSGANVLTF. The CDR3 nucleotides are TGCGCCAGCAGCCCGCACGGGGGCTCTGGGGCCAACGTCCTGACTTTC.

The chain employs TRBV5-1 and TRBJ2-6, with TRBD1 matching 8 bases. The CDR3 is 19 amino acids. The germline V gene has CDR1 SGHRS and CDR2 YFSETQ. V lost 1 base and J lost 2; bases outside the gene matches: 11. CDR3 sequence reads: CASSLQPVRGLAGANVLTF. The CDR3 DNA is TGCGCCAGCAGCTTGCAACCTGTCAGGGGGCTGGCTGGGGCCAACGTCCTGACTTTC. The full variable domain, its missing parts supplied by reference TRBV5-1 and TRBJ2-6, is KAGVTQTPRYLIKTRGQQVTLSCSPISGHRSVSWYQQTPGQGLQFLFEYFSETQRNKGNFPGRFSGRQFSNSRSEMNVSTLELGDSALYLCASSLQPVRGLAGANVLTFGAGSRLTVL.